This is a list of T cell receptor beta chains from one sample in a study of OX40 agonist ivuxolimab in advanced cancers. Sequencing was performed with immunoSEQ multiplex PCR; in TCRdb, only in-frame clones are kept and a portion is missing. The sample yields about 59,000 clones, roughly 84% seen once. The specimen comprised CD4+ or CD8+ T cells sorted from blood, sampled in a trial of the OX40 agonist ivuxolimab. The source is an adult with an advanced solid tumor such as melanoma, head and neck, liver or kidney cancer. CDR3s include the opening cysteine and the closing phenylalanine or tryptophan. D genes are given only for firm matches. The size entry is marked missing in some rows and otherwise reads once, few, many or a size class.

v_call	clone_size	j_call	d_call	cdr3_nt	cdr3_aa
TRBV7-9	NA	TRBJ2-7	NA	TGTGCCAGCGGAGGGGAATACGAGCAGTACTTC	CASGGEYEQYF
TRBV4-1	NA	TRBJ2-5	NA	TGCGCCAGCAGCCAATCGGACCCAGGGGGGTCAGAGACCCAGTACTTC	CASSQSDPGGSETQYF
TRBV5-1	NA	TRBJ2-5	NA	TGCGCCAGCAGCTTCCGAACAGCCACGCAAGAGACCCAGTACTTC	CASSFRTATQETQYF
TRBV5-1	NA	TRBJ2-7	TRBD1	TGCGCCAGCAGCTCTACAGGGGGCGCTTACTACGAGCAGTACTTC	CASSSTGGAYYEQYF
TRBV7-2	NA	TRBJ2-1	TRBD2	TGTGCCAGCAGCAAAAAACTAGCGTCTGAGCAGTTCTTC	CASSKKLASEQFF
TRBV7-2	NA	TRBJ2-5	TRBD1	TGTGCCAGCAGCTTAGGGACAGGGTTGGAGACCCAGTACTTC	CASSLGTGLETQYF
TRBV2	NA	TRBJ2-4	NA	TGTGCCAGCAGGGGTGGAGCGGCAGCCAAAAACATTCAGTACTTC	CASRGGAAAKNIQYF
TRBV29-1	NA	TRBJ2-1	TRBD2	TGCAGCGTTGACACTAGCGCCCGGAATGAGCAGTTCTTC	CSVDTSARNEQFF
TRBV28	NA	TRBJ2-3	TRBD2	TGTGCCAGCAGCCTAGCGGGAGAATCAGATACGCAGTATTTT	CASSLAGESDTQYF
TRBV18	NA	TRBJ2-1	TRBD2	TGTGCCAGCTCACGGATAGAAACTAGCGGCTACAATGAGCAGTTCTTC	CASSRIETSGYNEQFF
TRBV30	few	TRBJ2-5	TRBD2	TGTGCCTGGGGGCGGGAGCCTCACAAGACCCAGTACTTC	CAWGREPHKTQYF
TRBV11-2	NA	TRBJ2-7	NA	TGTGCCAGCAGCTTTCACCGGGGGGCCCAGCTCTACGAGCAGTACTTC	CASSFHRGAQLYEQYF
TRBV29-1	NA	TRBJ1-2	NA	TGCAGCGTTGATTGGGTTAACTATGGCTACACCTTC	CSVDWVNYGYTF
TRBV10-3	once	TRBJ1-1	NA	TGTGCCATCAGTGAGTCAGTGAACACTGAAGCTTTCTTT	CAISESVNTEAFF
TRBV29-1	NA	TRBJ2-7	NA	TGCAGCGTGGAAGAGGGGACGGGACTGGGCGAGCAGTACTTC	CSVEEGTGLGEQYF
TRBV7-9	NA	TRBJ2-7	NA	TGTGCCAGCAGCTTTCTTATCTACGAGCAGTACTTC	CASSFLIYEQYF
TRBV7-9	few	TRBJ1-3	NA	TGTGCCTCGAGATCCTCTGGAAACACCATATATTTT	CASRSSGNTIYF
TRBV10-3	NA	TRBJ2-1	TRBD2	TGTGCCATCAAAAGGGCGGGAGTAAGGAATGAGCAGTTCTTC	CAIKRAGVRNEQFF
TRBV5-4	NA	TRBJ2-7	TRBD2	TGTGCCAGCAGCTTGGGCGGGAGGTCCTACGAGCAGTACTTC	CASSLGGRSYEQYF
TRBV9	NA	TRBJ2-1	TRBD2	TGTGCCAGCAGCGTAGGGGCCCAAGCGGGAGGTCTGGGGGAGCAGTTCTTC	CASSVGAQAGGLGEQFF
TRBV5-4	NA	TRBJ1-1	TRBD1	TGTGCCAGCAGCTCGAAACAGGGGTTCACTGAAGCTTTCTTT	CASSSKQGFTEAFF
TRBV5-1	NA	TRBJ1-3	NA	TGCGCCAGCAGCTTGGAACCTTCTGGAAACACCATATATTTT	CASSLEPSGNTIYF
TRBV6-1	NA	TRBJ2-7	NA	TGTGCCACAACCAGAGGGAACTACGAGCAGTACTTC	CATTRGNYEQYF
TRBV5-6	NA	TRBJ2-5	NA	TGTGCCAGCAGCTTCCTGACCAGAGAGACCCAGTACTTC	CASSFLTRETQYF
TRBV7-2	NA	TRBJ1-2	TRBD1	TGTGCCAGCAGCTTAGGGGGACAGGACTATGGCTACACCTTC	CASSLGGQDYGYTF
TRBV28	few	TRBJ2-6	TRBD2	TGTGCCAGCAGTTTCGGTCTAGCGGGGAGCTCTGGGGCCAACGTCCTGACTTTC	CASSFGLAGSSGANVLTF
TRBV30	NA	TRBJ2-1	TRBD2	TGTGCCTGGATTAGCGGGAGCTCCTACAATGAGCAGTTCTTC	CAWISGSSYNEQFF
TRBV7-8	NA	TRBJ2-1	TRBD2	TGTGCCAGCAGCTTAGACGGAAGCGGGACCATCTACAATGAGCAGTTCTTC	CASSLDGSGTIYNEQFF
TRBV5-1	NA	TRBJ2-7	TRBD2	TGCGCCAGCAGCCCCTCCGGGGGGAGGAGTTCCTACGAGCAGTACTTC	CASSPSGGRSSYEQYF
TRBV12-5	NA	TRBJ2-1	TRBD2	TGTGCTAGTGGTTTGGTACTAGATCGTCTAGCGGGAGGGCAGGGCTCCTACAATGAGCAGTTCTTC	CASGLVLDRLAGGQGSYNEQFF
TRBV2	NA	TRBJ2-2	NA	TGTGCCAGCAGGGAGGTTCGCACCGGGGAGCTGTTTTTT	CASREVRTGELFF
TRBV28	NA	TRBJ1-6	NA	TGTGCCAGCAGTTTATTAGGCTCGGGGACCGGACCCCTCCACTTT	CASSLLGSGTGPLHF
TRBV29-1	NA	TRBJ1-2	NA	TGCAGCGCCACAGAGAACTATGGCTACACCTTC	CSATENYGYTF
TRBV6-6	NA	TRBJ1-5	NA	TGTGCCAGCAGTTATGATGTCCCTGGGCCCCAGCATTTT	CASSYDVPGPQHF
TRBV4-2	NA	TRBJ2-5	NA	TGTGCCAGCAGCCAAGATATCCAAGAGACCCAGTACTTC	CASSQDIQETQYF
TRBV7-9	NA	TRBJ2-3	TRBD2	TGTGCCAGCAGGGCGGGAGGTCGCACAGATACGCAGTATTTT	CASRAGGRTDTQYF
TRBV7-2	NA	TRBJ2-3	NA	TGTGCCAGCAGCTTAGAAAGAGGCAGTAGCACAGATACGCAGTATTTT	CASSLERGSSTDTQYF
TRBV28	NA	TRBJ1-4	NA	TGTGCCAGCAGTTTAGATCTTGGAGGCAGAAAACTGTTTTTT	CASSLDLGGRKLFF
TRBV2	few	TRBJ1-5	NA	TGTGCCAGCAGTGATGGTCGCGGTCAGCCCCAGCATTTT	CASSDGRGQPQHF
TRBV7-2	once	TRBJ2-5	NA	TGTGCCAGCAGCTTTGGGGGTGGGGAGACCCAGTACTTC	CASSFGGGETQYF
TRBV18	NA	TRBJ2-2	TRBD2	TGTGCCAGCTCACCACCGAAAGCTCTAGCGGGAGTAAGATCCGGGGAGCTGTTTTTT	CASSPPKALAGVRSGELFF